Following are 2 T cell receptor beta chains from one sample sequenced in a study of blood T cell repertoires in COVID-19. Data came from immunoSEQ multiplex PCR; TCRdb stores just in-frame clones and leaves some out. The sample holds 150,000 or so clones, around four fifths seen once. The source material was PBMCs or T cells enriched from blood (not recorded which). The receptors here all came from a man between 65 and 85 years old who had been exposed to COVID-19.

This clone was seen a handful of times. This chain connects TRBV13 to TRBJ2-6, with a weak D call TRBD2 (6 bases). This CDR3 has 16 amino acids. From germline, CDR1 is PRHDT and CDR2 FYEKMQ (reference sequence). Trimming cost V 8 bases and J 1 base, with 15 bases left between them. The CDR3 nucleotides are TGTGCCAGCTCAGTAGGACTAATATCTGGGGCCAACGTCCTGACTTTC. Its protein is CASSVGLISGANVLTF.

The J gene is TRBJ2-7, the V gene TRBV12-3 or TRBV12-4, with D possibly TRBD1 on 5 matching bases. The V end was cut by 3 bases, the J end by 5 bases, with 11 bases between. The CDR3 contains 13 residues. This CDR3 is CASSFGRVDEQYF. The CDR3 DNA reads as TGTGCCAGCAGTTTTGGCAGGGTGGACGAGCAGTACTTC.